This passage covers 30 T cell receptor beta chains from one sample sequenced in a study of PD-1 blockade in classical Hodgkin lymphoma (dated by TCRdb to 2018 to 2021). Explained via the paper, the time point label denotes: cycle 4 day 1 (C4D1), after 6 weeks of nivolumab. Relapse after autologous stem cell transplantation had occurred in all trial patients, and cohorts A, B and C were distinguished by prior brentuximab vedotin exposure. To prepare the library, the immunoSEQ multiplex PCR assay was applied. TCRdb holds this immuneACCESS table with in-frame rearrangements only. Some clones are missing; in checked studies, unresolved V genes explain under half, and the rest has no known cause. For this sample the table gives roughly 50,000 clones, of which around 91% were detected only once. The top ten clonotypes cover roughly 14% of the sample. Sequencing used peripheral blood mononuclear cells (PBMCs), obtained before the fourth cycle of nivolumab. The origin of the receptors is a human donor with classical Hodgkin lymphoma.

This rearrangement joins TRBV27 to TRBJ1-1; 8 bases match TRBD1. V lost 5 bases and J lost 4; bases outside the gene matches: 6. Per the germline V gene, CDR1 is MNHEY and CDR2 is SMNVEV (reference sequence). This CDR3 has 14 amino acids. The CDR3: CASSLRQGSTEAFF. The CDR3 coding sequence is TGTGCCAGCAGTCTAAGACAGGGGAGCACTGAAGCTTTCTTT.

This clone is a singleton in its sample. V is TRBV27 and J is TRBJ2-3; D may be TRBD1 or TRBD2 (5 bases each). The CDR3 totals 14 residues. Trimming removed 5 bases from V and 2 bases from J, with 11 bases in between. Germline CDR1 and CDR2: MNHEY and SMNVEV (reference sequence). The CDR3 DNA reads TGTGCCAGCAGTAGGGACGGATACACAGATACGCAGTATTTT. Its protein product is CASSRDGYTDTQYF.

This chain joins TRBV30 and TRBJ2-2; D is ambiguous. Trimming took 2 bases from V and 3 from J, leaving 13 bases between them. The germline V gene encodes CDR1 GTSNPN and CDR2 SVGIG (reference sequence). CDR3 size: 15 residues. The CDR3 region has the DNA TGTGCCTGGAGTTTTGGTGTATCCGACACCGGGGAGCTGTTTTTT. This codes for CAWSFGVSDTGELFF.

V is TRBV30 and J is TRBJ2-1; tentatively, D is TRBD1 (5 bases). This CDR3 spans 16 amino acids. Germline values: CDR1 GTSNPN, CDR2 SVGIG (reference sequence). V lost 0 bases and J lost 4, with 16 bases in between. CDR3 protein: CAWSVYRQILYNEQFF. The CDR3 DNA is TGTGCCTGGAGTGTATACAGGCAGATACTTTACAATGAGCAGTTCTTC.

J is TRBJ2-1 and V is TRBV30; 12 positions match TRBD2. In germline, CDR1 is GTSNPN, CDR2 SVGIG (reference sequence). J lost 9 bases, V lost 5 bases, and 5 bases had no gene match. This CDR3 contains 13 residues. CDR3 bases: TGTGCCTGGGCTAGCGGGAGGGCGGGTGAGCAGTTCTTC. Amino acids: CAWASGRAGEQFF.

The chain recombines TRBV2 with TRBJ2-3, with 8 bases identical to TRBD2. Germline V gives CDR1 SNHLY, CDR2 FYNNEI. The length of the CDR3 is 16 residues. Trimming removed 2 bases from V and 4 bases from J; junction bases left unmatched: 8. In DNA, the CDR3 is TGTGCCAGCAGTGAAAGGTTAGCGGGGATCCCAGATACGCAGTATTTT. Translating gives CASSERLAGIPDTQYF.

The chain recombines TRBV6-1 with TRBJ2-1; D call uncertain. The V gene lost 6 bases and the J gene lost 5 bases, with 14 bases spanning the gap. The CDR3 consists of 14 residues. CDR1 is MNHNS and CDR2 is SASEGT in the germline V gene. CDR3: CASSPYGENNEQFF. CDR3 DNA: TGTGCCAGCAGCCCCTATGGGGAAAACAATGAGCAGTTCTTC.

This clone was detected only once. The CDR3 bases are TGTGCCAGCAGCCGGACTAGCGGGAGTTCGGGTCGGGGCTACGAGCAGTACTTC. Its protein product is CASSRTSGSSGRGYEQYF. The genes are TRBV28 and TRBJ2-7; 13 bases are a match to TRBD2. Germline-derived CDR1 and CDR2 are MDHEN and SYDVKM. This CDR3 region has 18 residues. V dropped 6 bases and J dropped 3; count of bases not matched to a gene: 14.

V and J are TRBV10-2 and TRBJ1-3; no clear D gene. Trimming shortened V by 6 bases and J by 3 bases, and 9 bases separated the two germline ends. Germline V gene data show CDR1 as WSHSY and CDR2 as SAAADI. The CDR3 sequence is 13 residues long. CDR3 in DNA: TGCGCCAGCAGCCGGGATCTTGGAAACACCATATATTTT. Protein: CASSRDLGNTIYF.

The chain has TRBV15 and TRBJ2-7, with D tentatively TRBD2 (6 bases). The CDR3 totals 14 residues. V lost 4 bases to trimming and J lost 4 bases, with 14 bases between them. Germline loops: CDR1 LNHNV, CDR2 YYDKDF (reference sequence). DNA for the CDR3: TGTGCCACCAGCAAAGGGTGGGGGACTTACGAGCAGTACTTC. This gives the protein CATSKGWGTYEQYF. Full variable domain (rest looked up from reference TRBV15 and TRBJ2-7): DAMVIQNPRYQVTQFGKPVTLSCSQTLNHNVMYWYQQKSSQAPKLLFHYYDKDFNNEADTPDNFQSRRPNTSFCFLDIRSPGLGDTAMYLCATSKGWGTYEQYFGPGTRLTVT.

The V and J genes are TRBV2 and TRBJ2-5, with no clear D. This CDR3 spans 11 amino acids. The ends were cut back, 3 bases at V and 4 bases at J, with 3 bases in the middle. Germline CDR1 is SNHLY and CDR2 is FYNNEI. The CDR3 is CASSESETQYF. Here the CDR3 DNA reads TGTGCCAGCAGTGAGTCAGAGACCCAGTACTTC.

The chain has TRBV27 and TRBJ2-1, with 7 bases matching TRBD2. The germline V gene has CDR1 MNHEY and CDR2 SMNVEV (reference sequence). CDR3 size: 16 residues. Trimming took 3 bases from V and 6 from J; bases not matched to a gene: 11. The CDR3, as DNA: TGTGCCAGCAGTTTTCGGGGAGGGCTAGCGGTCAATGAGCAGTTCTTC. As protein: CASSFRGGLAVNEQFF.

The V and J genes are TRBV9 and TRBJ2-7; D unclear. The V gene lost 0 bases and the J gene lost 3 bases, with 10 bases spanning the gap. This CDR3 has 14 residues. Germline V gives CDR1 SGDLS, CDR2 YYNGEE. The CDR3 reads CASSVADVRYEQYF. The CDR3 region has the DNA TGTGCCAGCAGCGTAGCGGACGTACGCTACGAGCAGTACTTC.

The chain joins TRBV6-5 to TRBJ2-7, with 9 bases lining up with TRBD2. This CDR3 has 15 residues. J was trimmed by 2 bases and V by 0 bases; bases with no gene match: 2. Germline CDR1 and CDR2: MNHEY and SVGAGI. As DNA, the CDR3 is TGTGCCAGCAGTTACTCGGGACTAGCTCCCTACGAGCAGTACTTC. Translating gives CASSYSGLAPYEQYF.

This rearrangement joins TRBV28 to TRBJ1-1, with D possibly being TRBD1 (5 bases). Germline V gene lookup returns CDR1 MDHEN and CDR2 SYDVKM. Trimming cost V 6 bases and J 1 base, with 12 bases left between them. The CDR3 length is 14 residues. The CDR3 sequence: CASSSRGENTEAFF. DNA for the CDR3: TGTGCCAGCAGCTCACGGGGGGAGAACACTGAAGCTTTCTTT.

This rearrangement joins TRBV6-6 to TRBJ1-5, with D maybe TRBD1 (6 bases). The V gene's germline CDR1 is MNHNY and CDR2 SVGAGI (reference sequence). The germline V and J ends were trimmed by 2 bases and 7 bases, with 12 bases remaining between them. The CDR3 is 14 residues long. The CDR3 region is CASSYRQVEQPQHF. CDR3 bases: TGTGCCAGCAGTTACCGACAGGTGGAACAGCCCCAGCATTTT.

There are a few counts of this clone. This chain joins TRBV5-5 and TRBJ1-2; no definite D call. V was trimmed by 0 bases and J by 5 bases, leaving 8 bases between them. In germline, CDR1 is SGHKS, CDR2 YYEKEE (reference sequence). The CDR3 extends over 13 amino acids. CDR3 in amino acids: CASSLAESYGYTF. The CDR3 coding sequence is TGTGCCAGCAGCTTGGCGGAGTCTTATGGCTACACCTTC.

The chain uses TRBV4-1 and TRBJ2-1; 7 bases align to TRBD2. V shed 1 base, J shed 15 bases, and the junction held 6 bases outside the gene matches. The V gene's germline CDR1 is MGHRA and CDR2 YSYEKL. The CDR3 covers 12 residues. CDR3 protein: CASSQGPREAFF. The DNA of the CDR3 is TGCGCCAGCAGCCAAGGTCCCCGGGAGGCGTTCTTC.

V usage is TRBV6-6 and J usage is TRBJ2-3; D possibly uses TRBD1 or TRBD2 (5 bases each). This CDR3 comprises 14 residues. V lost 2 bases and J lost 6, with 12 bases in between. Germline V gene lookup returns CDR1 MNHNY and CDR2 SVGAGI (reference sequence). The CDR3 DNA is TGTGCCAGCAGTTACAGGGACGTCGCCGATACGCAGTATTTT. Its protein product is CASSYRDVADTQYF.

CDR3 sequence (DNA): TGCGCCAGCATGGAGTTCTGGGGAATGAACACTGAAGCTTTCTTT. Protein sequence: CASMEFWGMNTEAFF. The rearrangement joins TRBV5-1 to TRBJ1-1, with unresolved D. V was cut by 6 bases and J by 0 bases, with 15 bases left in between. From germline, CDR1 is SGHRS and CDR2 YFSETQ. The length of the CDR3 is 15 residues.

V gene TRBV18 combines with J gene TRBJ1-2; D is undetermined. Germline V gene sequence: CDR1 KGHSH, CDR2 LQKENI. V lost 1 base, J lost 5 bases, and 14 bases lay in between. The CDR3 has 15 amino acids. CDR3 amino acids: CASSPRLDQQYGYTF. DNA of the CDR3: TGTGCCAGCTCACCACGTTTAGATCAGCAGTATGGCTACACCTTC.

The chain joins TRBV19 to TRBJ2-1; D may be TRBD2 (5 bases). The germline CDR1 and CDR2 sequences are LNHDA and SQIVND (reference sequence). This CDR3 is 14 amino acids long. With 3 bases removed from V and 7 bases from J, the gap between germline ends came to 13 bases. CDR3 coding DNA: TGTGCCAGTAGTATTCTCCTCCCGGGAAATGAGCAGTTCTTC. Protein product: CASSILLPGNEQFF.

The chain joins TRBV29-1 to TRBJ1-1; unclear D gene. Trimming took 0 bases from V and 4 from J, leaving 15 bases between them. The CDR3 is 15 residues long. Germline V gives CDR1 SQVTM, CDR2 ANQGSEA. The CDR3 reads CSVEDRIRARTEAFF. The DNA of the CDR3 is TGCAGCGTTGAAGATCGAATCCGGGCACGCACTGAAGCTTTCTTT.

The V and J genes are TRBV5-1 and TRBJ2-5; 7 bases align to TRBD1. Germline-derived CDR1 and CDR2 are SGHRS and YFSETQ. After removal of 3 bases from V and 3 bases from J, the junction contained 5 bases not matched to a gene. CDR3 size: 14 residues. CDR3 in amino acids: CASSSPGQKETQYF. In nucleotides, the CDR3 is TGCGCCAGCAGCTCACCGGGACAGAAAGAGACCCAGTACTTC.

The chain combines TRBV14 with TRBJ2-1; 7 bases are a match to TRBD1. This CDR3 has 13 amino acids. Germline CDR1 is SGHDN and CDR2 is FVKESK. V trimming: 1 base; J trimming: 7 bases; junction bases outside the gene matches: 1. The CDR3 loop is CASSQARGNEQFF. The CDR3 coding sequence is TGTGCCAGCAGCCAAGCCAGGGGGAATGAGCAGTTCTTC. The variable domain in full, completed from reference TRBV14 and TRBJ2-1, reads EAGVTQFPSHSVIEKGQTVTLRCDPISGHDNLYWYRRVMGKEIKFLLHFVKESKQDESGMPNNRFLAERTGGTYSTLKVQPAELEDSGVYFCASSQARGNEQFFGPGTRLTVL.

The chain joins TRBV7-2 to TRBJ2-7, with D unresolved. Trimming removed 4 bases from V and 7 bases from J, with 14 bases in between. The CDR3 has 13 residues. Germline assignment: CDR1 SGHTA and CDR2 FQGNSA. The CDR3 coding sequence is TGTGCCAGCAGCTCGGAGTGGTCAGGAGAGCAGTACTTC. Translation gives CASSSEWSGEQYF.

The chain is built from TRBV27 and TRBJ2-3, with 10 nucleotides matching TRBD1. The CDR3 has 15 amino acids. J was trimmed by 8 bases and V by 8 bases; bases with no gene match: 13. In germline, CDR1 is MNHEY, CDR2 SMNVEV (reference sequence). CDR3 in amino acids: CASRDRDRGKCTQYF. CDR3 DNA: TGTGCCAGCCGCGACCGGGACAGGGGTAAGTGTACGCAGTATTTT.

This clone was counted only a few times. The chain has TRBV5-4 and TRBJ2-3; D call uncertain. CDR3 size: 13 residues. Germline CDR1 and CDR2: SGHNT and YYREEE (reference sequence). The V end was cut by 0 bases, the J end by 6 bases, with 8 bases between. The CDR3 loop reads CASSLVGIDTQYF. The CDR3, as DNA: TGTGCCAGCAGCTTGGTGGGGATTGATACGCAGTATTTT.

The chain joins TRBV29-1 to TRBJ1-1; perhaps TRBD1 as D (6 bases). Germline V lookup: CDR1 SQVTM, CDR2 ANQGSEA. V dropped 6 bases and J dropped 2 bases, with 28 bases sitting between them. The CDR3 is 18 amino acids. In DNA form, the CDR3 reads TGCAGCGTGGATATTCCCTACGGGGGGCACATGGATAACACTGAAGCTTTCTTT. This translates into CSVDIPYGGHMDNTEAFF.

The CDR3 nucleotides are TGTGCCAGCAGTCCAACCTGGCGGGAGGTTAGGAATGAGCAGTTCTTC. It is translated as CASSPTWREVRNEQFF. The rearrangement links TRBV11-2 to TRBJ2-1; 8 nucleotides align to TRBD2. The V and J ends lost 6 bases and 7 bases, in that order; junction bases with no gene match: 14. The CDR3 totals 16 residues. Looked up from germline, CDR1 is SGHAT and CDR2 is FQNNGV.